The 9 T cell receptor beta chains below were found in one sample sequenced in a study of yellow fever vaccine responses in identical twins. TCRdb itself ran the RT-PCR reads through MiXCR, one entry per CDR3 protein. The sample carries about 2,800 distinct CDR3 sequences, approximately 90% recorded once. The sequenced sample was T cells from blood (PBMCs), unsorted or a sorted subset (not recorded which), obtained before or after yellow fever vaccination (not recorded which). The receptors shown here come from a female donor who received the yellow fever vaccine.

The gene calls are TRBV5-5 and TRBJ2-5; D gene uncertain. The ends were cut back, 0 bases at V and 5 bases at J, with 11 bases in the middle. Germline V gives CDR1 SGHKS, CDR2 YYEKEE (reference sequence). CDR3 length: 14 amino acids. CDR3 region: CASSLVHGSETQYF. CDR3 bases: TGTGCCAGCAGCTTGGTTCACGGGTCGGAGACCCAGTACTTC.

The chain uses TRBV12-5 and TRBJ1-5; tentative D call: TRBD1 (6 bases). V dropped 5 bases and J dropped 4 bases, with 15 bases sitting between them. CDR1 LGHNT and CDR2 FRNRAP come from the germline V gene. The length of the CDR3 is 15 residues. The CDR3 region is CASGRTGSGNQPQHF. CDR3 nucleotide sequence: TGTGCTAGTGGTCGAACAGGGAGCGGTAATCAGCCCCAGCATTTT.

This chain connects TRBV27 to TRBJ2-3; 9 nucleotides agree with TRBD2. The CDR3 extends over 16 amino acids. Germline-derived CDR1 and CDR2 are MNHEY and SMNVEV (reference sequence). V trimming: 0 bases; J trimming: 0 bases; junction bases outside the gene matches: 1. The CDR3 loop is CASSLSTSGSTDTQYF. In DNA form, the CDR3 reads TGTGCCAGCAGTTTATCTACTAGCGGGAGCACAGATACGCAGTATTTT.

This sequence joins TRBV12-3 or TRBV12-4 and TRBJ2-4; 13 bases align to TRBD2. CDR3 length: 18 residues. V lost 4 bases to trimming and J lost 3 bases; unmatched junction nucleotides: 9. The CDR3 bases are TGTGCCAGCAGTTCCCGACTAGCGGGAGGACATGTCAAAAACATTCAGTACTTC. As protein: CASSSRLAGGHVKNIQYF.

The chain carries TRBV4-3 and TRBJ2-2, with no clear D. This CDR3 is built from 15 residues. The V end was cut by 0 bases, the J end by 4 bases, with 9 bases between. Germline lookup yields CDR1 LGHNA and CDR2 YSLEER. The chain's CDR3 is CASSQESGATGELFF. The CDR3 DNA sequence: TGCGCCAGCAGCCAAGAGTCCGGAGCCACCGGGGAGCTGTTTTTT.

The chain couples TRBV24-1 to TRBJ1-5, with D hard to call. The germline V gene encodes CDR1 KGHDR and CDR2 SFDVKD. Trimming shortened V by 6 bases and J by 1 base, and 12 bases separated the two germline ends. CDR3 size: 15 residues. In DNA, the CDR3 is TGTGCCACCAGTTCCGGAGAGAGAAGCAATCAGCCCCAGCATTTT. This gives the protein CATSSGERSNQPQHF.

The V and J genes are TRBV19 and TRBJ2-7; no clear D. The CDR3 loop spans 15 amino acids. CDR1 is LNHDA, CDR2 SQIVND, per germline (reference sequence). Trimming removed 7 bases from V and 2 bases from J, with 18 bases in between. CDR3 sequence: CASTPKSSPTYEQYF. Written as DNA, the CDR3 is TGTGCCAGTACCCCTAAAAGCAGTCCCACCTACGAGCAGTACTTC.

This clonotype was seen once. V gene TRBV28 combines with J gene TRBJ2-7; 10 bases are a match to TRBD1. The germline V gene has CDR1 MDHEN and CDR2 SYDVKM. The CDR3 contains 13 residues. V was pared by 4 bases and J by 3 bases, with 0 bases of the junction left unmatched. The chain's CDR3 is CASSWTGGYEQYF. CDR3 in DNA: TGTGCCAGCAGTTGGACAGGGGGCTACGAGCAGTACTTC. The complete variable domain, with remaining parts taken from reference TRBV28 and TRBJ2-7, reads DVKVTQSSRYLVKRTGEKVFLECVQDMDHENMFWYRQDPGLGLRLIYFSYDVKMKEKGDIPEGYSVSREKKERFSLILESASTNQTSMYLCASSWTGGYEQYFGPGTRLTVT.

This clonotype was recorded once. The chain combines TRBV11-1 with TRBJ2-5; no reliable D call. This CDR3 region has 12 residues. The ends were cut back, 3 bases at V and 5 bases at J, with 7 bases in the middle. In germline, CDR1 is SGHAT, CDR2 FQDESV (reference sequence). The CDR3 loop reads CASSLVMETQYF. Written as DNA, the CDR3 is TGTGCCAGCAGCTTGGTCATGGAGACCCAGTACTTC. The variable domain in full, with the rest retrieved from reference TRBV11-1 and TRBJ2-5, is EAEVAQSPRYKITEKSQAVAFWCDPISGHATLYWYRQILGQGPELLVQFQDESVVDDSQLPKDRFSAERLKGVDSTLKIQPAELGDSAMYLCASSLVMETQYFGPGTRLLVL.